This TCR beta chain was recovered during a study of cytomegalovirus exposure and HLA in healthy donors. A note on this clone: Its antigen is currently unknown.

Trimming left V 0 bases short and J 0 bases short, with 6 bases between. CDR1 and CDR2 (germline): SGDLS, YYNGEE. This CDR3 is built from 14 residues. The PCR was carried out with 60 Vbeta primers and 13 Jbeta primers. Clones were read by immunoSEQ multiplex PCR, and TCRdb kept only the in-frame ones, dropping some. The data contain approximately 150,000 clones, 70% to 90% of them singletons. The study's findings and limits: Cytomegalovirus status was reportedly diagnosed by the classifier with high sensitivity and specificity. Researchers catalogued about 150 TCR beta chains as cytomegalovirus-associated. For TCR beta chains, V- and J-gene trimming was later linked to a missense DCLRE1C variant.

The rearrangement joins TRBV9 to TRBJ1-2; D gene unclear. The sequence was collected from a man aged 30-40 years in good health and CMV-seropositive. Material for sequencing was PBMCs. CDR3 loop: CASSVVGANYGYTF. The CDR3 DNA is TGTGCCAGCAGCGTAGTCGGAGCTAACTATGGCTACACCTTC.